Below are 21 T cell receptor beta chains sequenced from a single sample in a study of tumor-infiltrating lymphocytes in primary liver carcinoma. A constant-region primer served to make TCR beta cDNA from approximately 490 ng total RNA. It was through three nested multiplex PCR rounds of slightly modified ARM-PCR that TCR beta libraries arose. TRBV1-TRBV30 forward primers paired with a C-beta reverse primer were used in the first two PCR rounds, which ran roughly 9 cycles each. TCRdb re-called the multiplex PCR reads with MiXCR, one entry per CDR3 protein. The sample carries approximately 300,000 distinct CDR3 sequences, around three fifths recorded once. Germline DNA was also extracted, while the blood RNA originated from unsorted whole blood. Sample: peripheral blood. The source of these receptors is a man in his forties with primary liver carcinoma and hepatitis B virus infection.

Comments on this clonotype: At one of its ends the junction is not consistent with the germline gene, which may arise from a read error. The chain couples TRBV6-1 to TRBJ2-7; D is perhaps TRBD2 (6 bases). Germline V gene lookup returns CDR1 MNHNS and CDR2 SASEGT. The CDR3 loop spans 15 amino acids. The CDR3 reads CASTEGGYGTYGQYF. Here the CDR3 DNA reads TGTGCAAGCACCGAAGGAGGGTATGGAACCTACGGGCAGTACTTC.

The V gene is TRBV4-2, the J gene TRBJ2-1, with D uncertain. Germline V gene sequence: CDR1 LGHNA, CDR2 YNFKEQ. This CDR3 contains 16 residues. Trimming pared 0 bases from V and 7 bases from J, leaving 16 bases between. CDR3 in amino acids: CASSQDMVEVGNEQFF. Here the CDR3 DNA reads TGTGCCAGCAGCCAAGATATGGTGGAAGTGGGAAATGAGCAGTTCTTC.

A word on this clonotype: This may come from a read error, since a much larger clone is one base off. V gene TRBV6-1 combines with J gene TRBJ2-7; maybe TRBD1 (5 bases). V lost 4 bases to trimming and J lost 2 bases, with 15 bases between them. CDR3 size: 15 residues. From germline, CDR1 is MNHNS and CDR2 SASEGT. CDR3 sequence (DNA): TGTGCCAGCAGTGCTTACGAGACAGTTACCTACGAGCAGTACTTC. Amino acid sequence: CASSAYETVTYEQYF.

As regards this clonotype: At one end the junction does not follow the germline gene, possibly because of a read error. The chain is built from TRBV6-1 and TRBJ2-5; 12 bases are a match to TRBD1. Germline loops: CDR1 MNHNS, CDR2 SASEGT. The CDR3 has 14 amino acids. Here the CDR3 reads CTSTQGDRGRTQHF. CDR3 DNA: TGTACCAGCACCCAAGGGGACAGGGGGCGAACCCAGCACTTC.

As to this clonotype: At one of its ends the junction is not consistent with the germline gene, which may arise from a read error. V gene TRBV4-2 combines with J gene TRBJ2-5, with TRBD2 matching 7 bases. The germline gives CDR1 LGHNA, CDR2 YNFKEQ. CDR3 length: 15 amino acids. In DNA form, the CDR3 reads TGTGCCAGCAGTCAAGATGGCGGGAGCTGGGAGACCCAGTACTTC. This sequence encodes CASSQDGGSWETQYF.

To note about this clonotype: The junction does not match germline at one end; this may be a read error. The genes are TRBV6-5 and TRBJ2-2; 9 positions agree with TRBD2. Germline V CDR1 and CDR2: MNHEY, SVGAGI. The CDR3 has 14 amino acids. In DNA form, the CDR3 reads TGTGCCACAAAGCGGGAGGAGAACACAGGGGAGCTGTTTTTT. It encodes CATKREENTGELFF.

The chain has TRBV7-8 and TRBJ2-1, with 9 bases aligning to TRBD2. The CDR3 sequence is 18 residues long. The germline CDR1 and CDR2 sequences are SGHVS and FQNEAQ. J lost 4 bases, V lost 4 bases, and 14 bases had no gene match. CDR3 protein: CASSWVLRASGTYNEQFF. In DNA form, the CDR3 reads TGTGCCAGCAGCTGGGTCCTAAGGGCTAGCGGGACTTACAATGAGCAGTTCTTC.

Concerning this clonotype itself: Its ends do not fully match the called genes, so a read error is possible. The chain has TRBV28 and TRBJ2-1; 16 nucleotides match TRBD2. There are 18 residues in the CDR3. Germline V gene data show CDR1 as MDHEN and CDR2 as SYDVKM. The CDR3 sequence: CASSPGLAGGASYNKQFF. DNA of the CDR3: TGTGCCAGCAGCCCGGGACTAGCGGGAGGGGCTTCCTACAATAAGCAGTTCTTC.

This clonotype was detected only once. As DNA, the CDR3 is TGCGCCAGCAGCCAAGTTAGCGGGAGGGCAAGGCAAATCCGCACAGATACGCAGTATTTT. Amino acid sequence: CASSQVSGRARQIRTDTQYF. V gene TRBV4-1 combines with J gene TRBJ2-3, with 11 nucleotides matching TRBD2. This CDR3 comprises 20 residues. Unmatched junction bases numbered 13, after V lost 1 base and J lost 1 base. Per the germline V gene, CDR1 is MGHRA and CDR2 is YSYEKL.

V and J are TRBV6-5 and TRBJ2-7; D might be TRBD1 (5 bases). The germline V gene encodes CDR1 MNHEY and CDR2 SVGAGI. V gave up 2 bases and J gave up 2 bases, with 10 bases separating them. This CDR3 comprises 14 residues. This chain's CDR3 is CASSYNRKPYEQYF. Written as DNA, the CDR3 is TGTGCCAGCAGTTACAACAGGAAACCCTACGAGCAGTACTTC.

This clonotype was seen repeatedly, ten times or more. The chain is built from TRBV29-1 and TRBJ2-5; the D gene could be TRBD1 or TRBD2 (6 bases each). The germline V gene encodes CDR1 SQVTM and CDR2 ANQGSEA. The CDR3 is 16 residues long. Trimming took 0 bases from V and 7 from J, leaving 21 bases between them. CDR3 in amino acids: CSVEDLPLGGRGTQYF. In DNA, the CDR3 is TGCAGCGTTGAAGATCTTCCGCTAGGGGGGCGGGGGACCCAGTACTTC.

As regards this clonotype: This could be a read error, since a much larger clone is one nucleotide away. The chain carries TRBV4-3 and TRBJ2-2; 7 bases align to TRBD1. This CDR3 has 14 amino acids. V trimming: 4 bases; J trimming: 7 bases; junction bases outside the gene matches: 6. Germline CDR1 is LGHNA and CDR2 is YSLEER. CDR3 amino acids: CASSRQGWGGELFF. CDR3 DNA sequence: TGCGCCAGCAGCCGACAGGGTTGGGGCGGGGAGCTGTTTTTT.

This chain uses TRBV6-6 with TRBJ2-5; a possible D gene is TRBD1 (8 bases). V lost 2 bases and J lost 5, with 18 bases in between. Germline CDR1 is MNHNY and CDR2 is SVGAGI (reference sequence). CDR3 size: 16 residues. The CDR3 loop is CASSYAGGLRGETQYF. The CDR3 DNA reads TGTGCCAGCAGTTACGCAGGGGGCCTGCGGGGGGAGACCCAGTACTTC.

This clonotype was recorded only once. The gene calls are TRBV29-1 and TRBJ1-1; D might be TRBD1 (5 bases). CDR3 length equals 15 residues. Germline CDR1 and CDR2: SQVTM and ANQGSEA. The CDR3 DNA is TGCGGCGCTGGTCCAGGGTGGGGTATGGTCGCTGAAGCTTTCTTT. This translates into CGAGPGWGMVAEAFF. The full variable domain, its missing parts supplied by reference TRBV29-1 and TRBJ1-1, is SAVISQKPSRDICQRGTSLTIQCQVDSQVTMMFWYRQQPGQSLTLIATANQGSEATYESGFVIDKFPISRPNLTFSTLTVSNMSPEDSSIYLCGAGPGWGMVAEAFFGQGTRLTVV.

V gene TRBV5-4 combines with J gene TRBJ2-3, with D possibly TRBD1 on 6 matching bases. Deletions cut 3 bases from V and 9 bases from J, with 8 bases between. The CDR3 is 11 residues long. Germline V gene data show CDR1 as SGHNT and CDR2 as YYREEE (reference sequence). The CDR3 DNA reads TGTGCCAGCAGCTACAGGGTCACGCAGTATTTT. Protein sequence: CASSYRVTQYF.

About this clonotype: A clone one base away is much larger, so this may be a read error. The rearrangement joins TRBV30 to TRBJ1-1; D unclear. CDR1 GTSNPN and CDR2 SVGIG come from the germline V gene (reference sequence). This CDR3 has 11 amino acids. V lost 1 base to trimming and J lost 8 bases, with 8 bases between them. Here the CDR3 reads CAWSAIVEAFF. The CDR3 DNA is TGTGCCTGGAGTGCCATAGTGGAAGCTTTCTTT.

This clonotype was seen many times. The DNA of the CDR3 is TGTGCCAGCAGTTACGGGCGGGGGGATACGCAGTATTTT. Its protein product is CASSYGRGDTQYF. J is TRBJ2-3 and V is TRBV6-5, with TRBD2 matching 7 bases. Trimming took 2 bases from V and 6 from J; bases not matched to a gene: 2. Germline lookup yields CDR1 MNHEY and CDR2 SVGAGI. This CDR3 comprises 13 residues.

The chain employs TRBV5-1 and TRBJ2-1; TRBD2 might be the D (5 bases). Between the trimmed V and J ends, which lost 4 bases and 5 bases, there was a span of 13 bases. The CDR3 consists of 14 residues. CDR1 SGHRS and CDR2 YFSETQ come from the germline V gene. CDR3 loop: CASSLESSHNEQFF. CDR3 coding DNA: TGCGCCAGCAGCCTCGAGTCTAGCCACAATGAGCAGTTCTTC. The variable domain in full, with the rest retrieved from reference TRBV5-1 and TRBJ2-1, is KAGVTQTPRYLIKTRGQQVTLSCSPISGHRSVSWYQQTPGQGLQFLFEYFSETQRNKGNFPGRFSGRQFSNSRSEMNVSTLELGDSALYLCASSLESSHNEQFFGPGTRLTVL.

Comments on this clonotype: A much more abundant neighbour one base away suggests this may be a read error. This CDR3 is CASSTRDSADQPQHF. In DNA form, the CDR3 reads TGTGCCAGCAGTACCCGGGACAGTGCTGATCAGCCCCAGCATTTT. This chain links TRBV12-3 or TRBV12-4 with TRBJ1-5, with 7 bases identical to TRBD1. J was trimmed by 5 bases and V by 5 bases; bases with no gene match: 9. The CDR3 is 15 residues long.

The sample holds a few counts of this clonotype. The genes are TRBV10-2 and TRBJ1-1; D ambiguous. The CDR3 is 13 amino acids. Germline V gene data show CDR1 as WSHSY and CDR2 as SAAADI. V lost 6 bases, J lost 1 base, and 9 bases lay in between. The DNA for the CDR3 is TGCGCCAGCAGAACCAGCCCGAACACTGAAGCTTTCTTT. This codes for CASRTSPNTEAFF.

Concerning this clonotype: One end of the junction varies from germline; a read error may be responsible. V and J are TRBV11-2 and TRBJ2-1, with D possibly matching TRBD1 (6 bases). CDR1 and CDR2 from the germline V gene are SGHAT and FQNNGV. The CDR3 is 17 amino acids. The CDR3 loop reads CACSAKQGSRLNNEQFF. The CDR3 DNA is TGTGCCTGCAGCGCCAAACAGGGTTCGCGATTAAACAATGAGCAGTTCTTC.